Below are 10 T cell receptor beta chains sequenced from a single sample in a study of shared T cell receptors in the human thymus. Sequencing was performed with immunoSEQ multiplex PCR; in TCRdb, only in-frame clones are kept and a portion is missing. Among some 700,000 clones listed, approximately 83% were seen once. The sample was also reused in another study, on human thymus T cells.

Sequenced input: thymocytes. These receptors all come from a girl less than two years old with a congenital heart defect.

V and J are TRBV7-9 and TRBJ1-1; D gene ambiguous. V lost 5 bases to trimming and J lost 10 bases, with 11 bases between them. CDR1 and CDR2 from the germline V gene are SEHNR and FQNEAQ (reference sequence). The CDR3 loop spans 11 amino acids. For the CDR3, the DNA is TGTGCCAGCAGCCAATTCTCGGGAGCTTTCTTT. Translating gives CASSQFSGAFF.

The CDR3 DNA sequence: TGTGCCAGCAGCCCGGACAGGGGTGGTGAAAAACTGTTTTTT. It is translated as CASSPDRGGEKLFF. The chain employs TRBV6-5 and TRBJ1-4; 9 bases agree with TRBD1. CDR1 is MNHEY, CDR2 SVGAGI, per germline. The CDR3 spans 14 residues. Trimming removed 6 bases from V and 7 bases from J; junction bases left unmatched: 6.

V is TRBV11-2 and J is TRBJ2-7; D is unclear. With 5 bases removed from V and 1 base from J, the gap between germline ends came to 18 bases. CDR3 size: 16 residues. From germline, CDR1 is SGHAT and CDR2 FQNNGV. The CDR3 loop reads CASSPADGLRSYEQYF. The CDR3 DNA sequence: TGTGCCAGCAGCCCCGCTGACGGATTGAGGTCCTACGAGCAGTACTTC.

V gene TRBV7-9 combines with J gene TRBJ2-5, with D tentatively TRBD2 (6 bases). In germline, CDR1 is SEHNR, CDR2 FQNEAQ (reference sequence). The CDR3 spans 14 residues. V dropped 6 bases and J dropped 5 bases, with 16 bases sitting between them. CDR3 nucleotide sequence: TGTGCCAGCAGTTCCATGGAGGGTCGCGAGACCCAGTACTTC. It specifies CASSSMEGRETQYF.

This chain connects TRBV5-4 to TRBJ1-4; 7 bases are a match to TRBD1. After removal of 2 bases from V and 7 bases from J, the junction contained 14 bases not matched to a gene. The germline gives CDR1 SGHNT, CDR2 YYREEE (reference sequence). The CDR3 totals 17 residues. The CDR3 DNA follows: TGTGCCAGCAGCTTCTTTGTGGAAGGGGGCGGCGTTGAAAAACTGTTTTTT. As protein: CASSFFVEGGGVEKLFF.

This chain uses TRBV4-3 with TRBJ1-6, with 7 positions matching TRBD1. J was trimmed by 7 bases and V by 4 bases; bases with no gene match: 7. The CDR3 contains 15 residues. Looked up from germline, CDR1 is LGHNA and CDR2 is YSLEER. The CDR3: CASSRHRGVNSPLHF. In DNA form, the CDR3 reads TGCGCCAGCAGCCGCCACAGGGGAGTAAATTCACCCCTCCACTTT.

The rearrangement uses TRBV18 and TRBJ2-1; 12 bases are shared with TRBD2. Germline loops: CDR1 KGHSH, CDR2 LQKENI. V gave up 3 bases and J gave up 4 bases; unmatched junction bases: 7. This CDR3 has 17 amino acids. CDR3 nucleotide sequence: TGTGCCAGCTCACCGGAAACCGGGACTAGCGGGTACAATGAGCAGTTCTTC. It specifies CASSPETGTSGYNEQFF.

The chain employs TRBV2 and TRBJ2-5, with a weak D call TRBD1 (5 bases). The CDR3 loop spans 17 amino acids. The germline V gene has CDR1 SNHLY and CDR2 FYNNEI. V lost 7 bases to trimming and J lost 2 bases, with 23 bases between them. CDR3 residues: CASTRAIPYINQETQYF. The CDR3 DNA sequence: TGTGCCAGCACCAGGGCGATACCATACATTAATCAAGAGACCCAGTACTTC.

The chain is built from TRBV9 and TRBJ2-1; 9 bases line up with TRBD2. The J segment lost 7 bases and the V segment lost 3 bases, leaving 8 bases of the junction unmatched. CDR3 size: 15 residues. The germline V gene has CDR1 SGDLS and CDR2 YYNGEE. As DNA, the CDR3 is TGTGCCAGCAGCGCACCTATGGGACTAGCTAATGAGCAGTTCTTC. Translation: CASSAPMGLANEQFF.

This sequence joins TRBV6-6 and TRBJ1-1; possible D gene TRBD1, 5 bases. Germline V gene data show CDR1 as MNHNY and CDR2 as SVGAGI (reference sequence). The CDR3 has 15 residues. Trimming removed 6 bases at V and 0 bases at J, with 14 bases between. The CDR3 sequence: CASSNHRKMNTEAFF. The CDR3, as DNA: TGTGCCAGCAGCAATCACAGGAAGATGAACACTGAAGCTTTCTTT.